The next 32 T cell receptor beta chains were all read from a single sample in a study of cytomegalovirus exposure and HLA in healthy donors. Primers for the PCR totalled 60 Vbeta and 13 Jbeta. Here immunoSEQ multiplex PCR was the method, and the copy in TCRdb shows in-frame clones only, minus some. The sample records 95,000 to 150,000 clones, around 60% being singletons. Sample: PBMCs. The source is a middle-aged man in good health and CMV-seropositive.

This clone was seen just once. The chain combines TRBV18 with TRBJ1-5; perhaps TRBD1 as D (6 bases). CDR1 KGHSH and CDR2 LQKENI come from the germline V gene. V was trimmed by 5 bases and J by 4 bases, leaving 15 bases between them. CDR3 size: 15 residues. Here the CDR3 DNA reads TGTGCCAGCTCAGAATCGACAGGTCCTAATCAGCCCCAGCATTTT. Amino acid sequence: CASSESTGPNQPQHF.

This clone appeared a few times. V usage is TRBV28 and J usage is TRBJ2-7, with TRBD2 identical over 10 bases. Germline V gene data show CDR1 as MDHEN and CDR2 as SYDVKM. Trimming at V came to 3 bases and at J to 3 bases, leaving 8 bases not matched to a gene. There are 16 residues in the CDR3. The CDR3 DNA follows: TGTGCCAGCAGTTTTAGGACTAGCGGCCGGGGCTACGAGCAGTACTTC. Its translation: CASSFRTSGRGYEQYF. The variable domain in full, completed from reference TRBV28 and TRBJ2-7, reads DVKVTQSSRYLVKRTGEKVFLECVQDMDHENMFWYRQDPGLGLRLIYFSYDVKMKEKGDIPEGYSVSREKKERFSLILESASTNQTSMYLCASSFRTSGRGYEQYFGPGTRLTVT.

The gene calls are TRBV29-1 and TRBJ1-1; 7 nucleotides line up with TRBD1. The V segment lost 7 bases and the J segment 6 bases; nucleotides outside the gene matches: 11. Germline V gene sequence: CDR1 SQVTM, CDR2 ANQGSEA. The length of the CDR3 is 13 residues. The CDR3 bases are TGCAGCGCTGGACAGGCGTTGGACCCTGAAGCTTTCTTT. Translated, it gives CSAGQALDPEAFF.

V gene TRBV6-1 combines with J gene TRBJ2-2, with 7 bases identical to TRBD2. The V and J ends lost 3 bases and 0 bases, in that order; junction bases with no gene match: 4. The CDR3 is 16 amino acids. Germline V CDR1 and CDR2: MNHNS, SASEGT. The CDR3 DNA reads as TGTGCCAGCAGTGATAGCGGGCTCGCGAACACCGGGGAGCTGTTTTTT. As protein: CASSDSGLANTGELFF.

This chain uses TRBV7-3 with TRBJ2-5; TRBD2 matches at 11 bases. The CDR3 is 16 residues long. Germline loops: CDR1 SGHTA, CDR2 FQGTGA. The V and J ends lost 5 bases and 5 bases, in that order; junction bases with no gene match: 10. The CDR3 DNA is TGTGCCAGCAGCACGAATAGCGGGAGGGCCGGTGAGACCCAGTACTTC. Translation: CASSTNSGRAGETQYF.

The chain employs TRBV10-3 and TRBJ2-1; TRBD1 matches 7 bases. Germline V gives CDR1 ENHRY, CDR2 SYGVKD. The CDR3 is 13 amino acids. The V segment lost 6 bases and the J segment 8 bases; nucleotides outside the gene matches: 7. CDR3 region: CAIRRQGVYEQFF. The CDR3 DNA follows: TGTGCCATCAGGCGACAGGGTGTCTATGAGCAGTTCTTC.

The chain joins TRBV5-6 to TRBJ2-7, with a possible D match to TRBD2 (6 bases). Trimming shortened V by 1 base and J by 5 bases, and 13 bases separated the two germline ends. This CDR3 has 14 amino acids. The germline V gene has CDR1 SGHDT and CDR2 YYEEEE. The CDR3 DNA reads as TGTGCCAGCAGCTTGTGGGGCGGGGCTAACGAGCAGTACTTC. Its protein product is CASSLWGGANEQYF.

The V call is TRBV7-7, the J call TRBJ2-5, with TRBD2 matching 14 bases. Germline V gene data show CDR1 as SSHAT and CDR2 as FNYEAQ (reference sequence). There are 17 residues in the CDR3. V was clipped by 5 bases and J by 5 bases; unmatched bases: 10. CDR3 region: CASSPGTSGGVYETQYF. CDR3 DNA sequence: TGTGCCAGCAGCCCCGGGACTAGCGGGGGTGTGTATGAGACCCAGTACTTC.

The chain recombines TRBV11-2 with TRBJ1-1; perhaps TRBD1 as D (6 bases). Trimming cost V 5 bases and J 0 bases, with 16 bases left between them. CDR3 size: 16 residues. The germline V gene has CDR1 SGHAT and CDR2 FQNNGV. CDR3 protein: CASSPRTDLMNTEAFF. The CDR3 bases are TGTGCCAGCAGCCCCCGGACAGATCTCATGAACACTGAAGCTTTCTTT.

As for this clone: At one boundary the junction diverges from the germline segment, which might be a read error. The V and J genes are TRBV19 and TRBJ2-1; TRBD2 matches at 7 bases. The CDR3 is 8 residues long. Germline-derived CDR1 and CDR2 are LNHDA and SQIVND (reference sequence). Written as DNA, the CDR3 is TGTGCCAGCGGGAGGAAGGTCTTC. Its protein is CASGRKVF.

The sample holds one count of this clone. V is TRBV6-5 and J is TRBJ1-2; 8 bases agree with TRBD1. The junction had 7 bases not matched to a gene; V was cut back by 6 bases and J by 7 bases. CDR3 length equals 13 residues. CDR1 is MNHEY, CDR2 SVGAGI, per germline. CDR3 DNA sequence: TGTGCCAGCAGACAGGACAGGGTGGGTGGCTACACCTTC. Translating it yields CASRQDRVGGYTF.

The genes are TRBV6-1 and TRBJ1-2, with TRBD1 as a possible D gene (5 bases). This CDR3 is 11 amino acids long. The germline V gene encodes CDR1 MNHNS and CDR2 SASEGT. The CDR3 DNA sequence: TGTGCTTCGAGGACAAGCTATGGCTACACCTTC. This sequence encodes CASRTSYGYTF.

The rearrangement joins TRBV15 to TRBJ2-3; 14 bases are shared with TRBD2. Trimming at V came to 3 bases and at J to 7 bases, leaving 12 bases not matched to a gene. In germline, CDR1 is LNHNV, CDR2 YYDKDF (reference sequence). This CDR3 comprises 18 residues. DNA of the CDR3: TGTGCCACCAGCAGTGATCCGGGACTAGCGGGGGTTGTATATACGCAGTATTTT. This codes for CATSSDPGLAGVVYTQYF. Together with reference TRBV15 and TRBJ2-3, the CDR3 gives the full variable domain: DAMVIQNPRYQVTQFGKPVTLSCSQTLNHNVMYWYQQKSSQAPKLLFHYYDKDFNNEADTPDNFQSRRPNTSFCFLDIRSPGLGDTAMYLCATSSDPGLAGVVYTQYFGPGTRLTVL.

The V call is TRBV29-1, the J call TRBJ2-1, with D perhaps matching TRBD1 (6 bases). V lost 4 bases and J lost 7, with 17 bases in between. The CDR3 covers 14 residues. Germline CDR1 reads SQVTM; CDR2 reads ANQGSEA. CDR3 nucleotide sequence: TGCAGCGTTGGGAAGTCCAGGGGTGGAAATGAGCAGTTCTTC. Its translation: CSVGKSRGGNEQFF.

This chain links TRBV9 with TRBJ2-7; 11 bases fit TRBD1. The V segment lost 3 bases and the J segment 4 bases; nucleotides outside the gene matches: 6. Germline values: CDR1 SGDLS, CDR2 YYNGEE. The CDR3 consists of 15 residues. As DNA, the CDR3 is TGTGCCAGCAGCGCTCAGGGGACAGGGGGTTACGAGCAGTACTTC. The encoded protein is CASSAQGTGGYEQYF.

In nucleotides, the CDR3 is TGTGCCAGCAGTTTCCGGGACAGGGAAACTAACTATGGCTACACCTTC. Protein product: CASSFRDRETNYGYTF. The chain recombines TRBV28 with TRBJ1-2, with TRBD1 identical over 9 bases. Germline CDR1 MDHEN, CDR2 SYDVKM. Trimming cost V 3 bases and J 0 bases; bases outside gene matches: 5. The CDR3 runs 16 residues.

The rearrangement uses TRBV7-8 and TRBJ2-3, with 12 bases that match TRBD2. The V segment lost 1 base and the J segment 3 bases; nucleotides outside the gene matches: 2. This CDR3 region has 16 residues. The germline gives CDR1 SGHVS, CDR2 FQNEAQ. The CDR3, as DNA: TGTGCCAGCAGCTTAGGGACTAGCGGGGAGACAGATACGCAGTATTTT. It is translated as CASSLGTSGETDTQYF.

J is TRBJ1-2 and V is TRBV2; 10 nucleotides match TRBD1. Germline CDR1 reads SNHLY; CDR2 reads FYNNEI. The CDR3 spans 15 residues. Unmatched junction bases numbered 4, after V lost 1 base and J lost 5 bases. The CDR3 nucleotides are TGTGCCAGCAGTGAAGGGACAGGGGGTGGTTATGGCTACACCTTC. This sequence encodes CASSEGTGGGYGYTF.

The chain links TRBV28 to TRBJ2-6; possible D gene TRBD1, 6 bases. This CDR3 spans 15 amino acids. V lost 8 bases and J 2 bases, leaving 13 bases between the germline ends. Germline CDR1 reads MDHEN; CDR2 reads SYDVKM. The CDR3 reads CASEQGSAGANVLTF. CDR3 DNA: TGTGCCAGCGAACAGGGATCAGCTGGGGCCAACGTCCTGACTTTC.

The chain uses TRBV29-1 and TRBJ2-2; perhaps TRBD2 as D (6 bases). The germline V gene has CDR1 SQVTM and CDR2 ANQGSEA. Trimming left V 6 bases short and J 2 bases short, with 10 bases between. This CDR3 region has 13 residues. The CDR3: CSVGGFNTGELFF. In DNA, the CDR3 is TGCAGCGTGGGGGGTTTCAACACCGGGGAGCTGTTTTTT.

The sample holds a few counts of this clone. CDR3 in amino acids: CASSLDFGTGGGYTF. The CDR3 nucleotides are TGTGCCAGCAGCTTAGACTTCGGGACAGGGGGTGGCTACACCTTC. The rearrangement links TRBV7-2 to TRBJ1-2, with 11 positions matching TRBD1. The CDR3 extends over 15 amino acids. V shed 1 base, J shed 7 bases, and the junction held 5 bases outside the gene matches. Germline-derived CDR1 and CDR2 are SGHTA and FQGNSA.

V gene TRBV6-5 combines with J gene TRBJ1-3, with D possibly matching TRBD1 (6 bases). The germline V gene encodes CDR1 MNHEY and CDR2 SVGAGI. The CDR3 totals 15 residues. V shed 4 bases and J shed 0 bases, with 10 bases lying between them. The chain's CDR3 is CASSFQGTSGNTIYF. The DNA of the CDR3 is TGTGCCAGCAGTTTCCAGGGGACCTCTGGAAACACCATATATTTT.

The chain employs TRBV30 and TRBJ2-7, with 11 bases identical to TRBD2. The CDR3 has 13 amino acids. CDR1 GTSNPN and CDR2 SVGIG come from the germline V gene (reference sequence). The V gene end was trimmed by 2 bases and the J gene end by 7 bases; junction bases not matched to a gene: 4. The CDR3 spells CAWSTSGSREQYF. CDR3 nucleotide sequence: TGTGCCTGGAGTACTAGCGGGAGTAGGGAGCAGTACTTC. The full variable domain, with the rest looked up from reference TRBV30 and TRBJ2-7, is SQTIHQWPATLVQPVGSPLSLECTVEGTSNPNLYWYRQAAGRGLQLLFYSVGIGQISSEVPQNLSASRPQDRQFILSSKKLLLSDSGFYLCAWSTSGSREQYFGPGTRLTVT.

The V call is TRBV23-1, the J call TRBJ2-1; TRBD2 aligns across 11 bases. TRBV23-1 is labeled an ORF, and its function is uncertain. The ends lost 4 bases at V and 4 bases at J; junction bases unmatched: 6. The CDR3 is made up of 16 amino acids. The CDR3 nucleotides read TGCGCCAGCAGTCCACTAGCGGGGGCCTCATACAATGAGCAGTTCTTC. The encoded protein is CASSPLAGASYNEQFF.

The rearrangement links TRBV7-9 to TRBJ2-1, with 9 positions matching TRBD2. The CDR3 extends over 15 amino acids. V shed 0 bases and J 6 bases; nucleotides not matched to a gene: 3. In germline, CDR1 is SEHNR, CDR2 FQNEAQ (reference sequence). The chain's CDR3 is CASSLAAGGSNEQFF. DNA for the CDR3: TGTGCCAGCAGCTTAGCGGCGGGGGGGAGCAATGAGCAGTTCTTC.

The count of this clone is one. The gene calls are TRBV29-1 and TRBJ2-5, with D maybe TRBD2 (5 bases). Trimming shortened V by 0 bases and J by 5 bases, and 13 bases separated the two germline ends. CDR1 SQVTM and CDR2 ANQGSEA come from the germline V gene. The CDR3 spans 14 residues. This CDR3 is CSVEELGFMETQYF. In DNA, the CDR3 is TGCAGCGTTGAAGAACTAGGATTCATGGAGACCCAGTACTTC. The entire variable domain, with the rest obtained from reference TRBV29-1 and TRBJ2-5, is as follows: SAVISQKPSRDICQRGTSLTIQCQVDSQVTMMFWYRQQPGQSLTLIATANQGSEATYESGFVIDKFPISRPNLTFSTLTVSNMSPEDSSIYLCSVEELGFMETQYFGPGTRLLVL.

This clone was observed a handful of times. V is TRBV25-1 and J is TRBJ2-5, with 7 bases aligning to TRBD1. This CDR3 is 13 amino acids long. Germline V gene lookup returns CDR1 MGHDK and CDR2 SYGVNS. V gave up 7 bases and J gave up 5 bases; unmatched junction bases: 7. CDR3 protein: CASTRGSGETQYF. In nucleotides, the CDR3 is TGTGCCAGCACCAGGGGGTCAGGGGAGACCCAGTACTTC.

This clone was found a few times. This chain joins TRBV6-1 and TRBJ2-2, with TRBD2 matching 12 bases. The V gene's germline CDR1 is MNHNS and CDR2 SASEGT. CDR3 length: 14 residues. V trimming: 5 bases; J trimming: 6 bases; junction bases outside the gene matches: 1. The CDR3 DNA is TGTGCCAGCAGTCTAGCGGGAGGGCCCGGGGAGCTGTTTTTT. Translating gives CASSLAGGPGELFF.

V and J are TRBV21-1 and TRBJ2-7; the DNA was not compared with TRBD1, the D call given in the table. TRBV21-1 is listed as a pseudogene. The CDR3 loop spans 17 amino acids. The CDR3 DNA reads as TGTGCCAGCAGCAAAGGGGGCCGGACAGGGAGCTCCTACGAGCAGTACTTC. This codes for CASSKGGRTGSSYEQYF.

This clone was detected only once. The genes are TRBV10-3 and TRBJ1-5, with TRBD1 identical over 8 bases. Germline V gene lookup returns CDR1 ENHRY and CDR2 SYGVKD. The CDR3 has 13 residues. Trimming removed 6 bases from V and 5 bases from J; junction bases left unmatched: 3. CDR3 nucleotides: TGTGCCATCAGACAGGGGGAAGATCAGCCCCAGCATTTT. It yields the protein CAIRQGEDQPQHF.

V gene TRBV29-1 combines with J gene TRBJ2-6; 8 nucleotides align to TRBD1. The germline V gene encodes CDR1 SQVTM and CDR2 ANQGSEA. The V and J ends lost 6 bases and 2 bases, in that order; junction bases with no gene match: 6. The CDR3 extends over 15 amino acids. CDR3 sequence: CSVATGEAGANVLTF. In nucleotides, the CDR3 is TGCAGCGTAGCGACAGGGGAAGCTGGGGCCAACGTCCTGACTTTC.

The chain has TRBV5-6 and TRBJ2-2; TRBD2 matches 11 bases. V shed 4 bases, J shed 5 bases, and the junction held 4 bases outside the gene matches. Germline CDR1 is SGHDT and CDR2 is YYEEEE. This CDR3 is built from 15 residues. The CDR3 protein is CASSPVAGGTGELFF. The CDR3 DNA is TGTGCCAGCAGCCCTGTAGCGGGAGGGACCGGGGAGCTGTTTTTT.